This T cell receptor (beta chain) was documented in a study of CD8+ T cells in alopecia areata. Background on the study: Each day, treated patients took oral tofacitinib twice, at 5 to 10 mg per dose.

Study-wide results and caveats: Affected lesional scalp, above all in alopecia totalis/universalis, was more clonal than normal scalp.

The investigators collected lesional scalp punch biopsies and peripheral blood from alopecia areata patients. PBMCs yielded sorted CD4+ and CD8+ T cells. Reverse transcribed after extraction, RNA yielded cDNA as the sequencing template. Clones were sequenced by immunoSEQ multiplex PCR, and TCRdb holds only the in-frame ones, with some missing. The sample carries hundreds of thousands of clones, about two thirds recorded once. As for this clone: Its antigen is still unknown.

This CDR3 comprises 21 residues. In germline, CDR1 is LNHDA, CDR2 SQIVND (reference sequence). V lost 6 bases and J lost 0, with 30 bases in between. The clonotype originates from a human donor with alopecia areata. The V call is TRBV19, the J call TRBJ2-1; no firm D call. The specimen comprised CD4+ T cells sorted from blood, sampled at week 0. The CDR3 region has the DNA TGTGCCAGTAGGAAGGTTGCGGTCGGGCTTACCCCCGACGCCTCCTACAATGAGCAGTTCTTC. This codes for CASRKVAVGLTPDASYNEQFF. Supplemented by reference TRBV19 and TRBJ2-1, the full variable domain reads DGGITQSPKYLFRKEGQNVTLSCEQNLNHDAMYWYRQDPGQGLRLIYYSQIVNDFQKGDIAEGYSVSREKKESFPLTVTSAQKNPTAFYLCASRKVAVGLTPDASYNEQFFGPGTRLTVL.